The clone carrying this T cell receptor beta chain was detected once. No antigen is known for it. Libraries were prepared by immunoSEQ multiplex PCR; TCRdb keeps only in-frame clonotypes and omits some of them. The sample carries 120,000 or so clones, approximately 90% recorded once. The data derive from a study of T cell responses to AZD1222 COVID-19 vaccine. The V and J ends lost 7 bases and 1 base respectively, with 16 bases between them. CDR1 SGHTA and CDR2 FQGNSA come from the germline V gene. The CDR3 runs 15 residues. Study results and limitations: Spike-specific TCR breadth and depth both grew after two AZD1222 doses. Researchers report vaccine-associated CD4 TCRs spanning spike, with dominance at 160-218 and 743-854. A reported finding is that nearly half of spike-specific TCRs target unmutated variant regions.

The starting material was peripheral blood, obtained on day 0 of MenACWY control vaccination. The chain combines TRBV7-2 with TRBJ1-1; D may be TRBD1 (5 bases). This clonotype was sampled from an adult in good health. The CDR3 DNA reads TGTGCCAGCAACCCGCTACAGGACTCGAACACTGAAGCTTTCTTT. Translation: CASNPLQDSNTEAFF.